This T cell receptor beta chain was obtained from a study of shared clonotypes between healthy human individuals. Assay runs were performed at deep level. The method was immunoSEQ multiplex PCR; TCRdb's version includes in-frame clones alone and lacks a portion of them. The repertoire holds 450,000 to 500,000 clones, around 79% seen once, with roughly 12% in the top ten. This clone was seen a few times. The germline V gene has CDR1 SGHRS and CDR2 YFSETQ. V shed 10 bases and J shed 1 base, with 17 bases lying between them. The CDR3 extends over 14 amino acids. The receptor was isolated from a middle-aged woman in good health. Some clones in this sample may be carry-over from other donors' samples. Material: PBMCs. The gene calls are TRBV5-1 and TRBJ1-1; a possible D gene is TRBD1 (5 bases). CDR3 protein: CASGDGRRNTEAFF. The CDR3 nucleotides are TGCGCCTCGGGGGACGGGAGGAGGAACACTGAAGCTTTCTTT.